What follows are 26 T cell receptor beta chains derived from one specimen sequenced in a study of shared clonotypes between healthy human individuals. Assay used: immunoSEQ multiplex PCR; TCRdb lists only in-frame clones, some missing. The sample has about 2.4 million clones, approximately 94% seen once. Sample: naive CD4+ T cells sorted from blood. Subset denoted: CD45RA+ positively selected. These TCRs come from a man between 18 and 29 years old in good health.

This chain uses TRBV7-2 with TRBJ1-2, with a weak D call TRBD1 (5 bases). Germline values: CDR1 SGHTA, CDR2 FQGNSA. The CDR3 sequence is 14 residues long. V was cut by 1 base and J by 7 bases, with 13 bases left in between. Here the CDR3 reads CASSLDAGGSGYTF. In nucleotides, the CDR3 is TGTGCCAGCAGCTTAGATGCGGGGGGGAGTGGCTACACCTTC.

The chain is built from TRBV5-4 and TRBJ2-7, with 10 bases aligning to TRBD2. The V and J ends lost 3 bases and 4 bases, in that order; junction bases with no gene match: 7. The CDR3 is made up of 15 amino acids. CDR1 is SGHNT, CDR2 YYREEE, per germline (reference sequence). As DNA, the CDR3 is TGTGCCAGCAGCTACGGACTAGCGGAAATTTACGAGCAGTACTTC. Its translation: CASSYGLAEIYEQYF.

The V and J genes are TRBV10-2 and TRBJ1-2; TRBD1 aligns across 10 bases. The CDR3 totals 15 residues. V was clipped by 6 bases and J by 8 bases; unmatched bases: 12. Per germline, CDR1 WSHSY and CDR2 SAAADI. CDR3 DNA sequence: TGCGCCAGCAGGACAGGGGGCGCAAATATTCTGGGCTACACCTTC. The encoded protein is CASRTGGANILGYTF.

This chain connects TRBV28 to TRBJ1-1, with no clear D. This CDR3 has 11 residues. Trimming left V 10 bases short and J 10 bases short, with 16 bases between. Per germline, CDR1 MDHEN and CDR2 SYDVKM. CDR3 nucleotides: TGTGCCACCCACGCTATGGGCGGAGCTTTCTTT. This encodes CATHAMGGAFF.

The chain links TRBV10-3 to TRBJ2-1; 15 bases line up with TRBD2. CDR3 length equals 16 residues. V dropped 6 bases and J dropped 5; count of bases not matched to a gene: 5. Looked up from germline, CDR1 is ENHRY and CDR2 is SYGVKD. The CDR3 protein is CAIRPGLAGGNNEQFF. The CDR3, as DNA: TGTGCCATCAGGCCTGGACTAGCGGGAGGGAACAATGAGCAGTTCTTC.

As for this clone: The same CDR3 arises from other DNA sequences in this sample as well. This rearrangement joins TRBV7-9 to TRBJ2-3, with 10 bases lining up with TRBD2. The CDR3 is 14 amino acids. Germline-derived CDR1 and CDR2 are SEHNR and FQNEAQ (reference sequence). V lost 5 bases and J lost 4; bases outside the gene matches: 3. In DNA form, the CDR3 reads TGTGCCAGCAGCCCTAGCGGGGGCGCAGATACGCAGTATTTT. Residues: CASSPSGGADTQYF.

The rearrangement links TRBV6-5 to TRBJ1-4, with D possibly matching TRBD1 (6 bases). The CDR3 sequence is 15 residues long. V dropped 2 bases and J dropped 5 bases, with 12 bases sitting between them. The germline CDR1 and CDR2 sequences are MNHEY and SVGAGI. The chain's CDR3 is CASSYMGAMNEKLFF. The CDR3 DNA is TGTGCCAGCAGTTACATGGGGGCTATGAATGAAAAACTGTTTTTT.

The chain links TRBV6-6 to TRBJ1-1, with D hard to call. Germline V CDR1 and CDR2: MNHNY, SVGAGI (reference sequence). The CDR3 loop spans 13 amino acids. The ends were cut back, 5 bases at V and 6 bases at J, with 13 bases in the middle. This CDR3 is CASSTHSGPEAFF. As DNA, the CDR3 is TGTGCCAGCAGTACCCACTCGGGCCCTGAAGCTTTCTTT.

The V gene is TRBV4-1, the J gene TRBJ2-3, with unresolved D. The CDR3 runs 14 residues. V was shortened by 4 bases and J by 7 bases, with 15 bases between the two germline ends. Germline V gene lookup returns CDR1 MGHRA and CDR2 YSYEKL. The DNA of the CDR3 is TGCGCCAGCAGCCCAGACCCGGACGGAAATACGCAGTATTTT. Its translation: CASSPDPDGNTQYF.

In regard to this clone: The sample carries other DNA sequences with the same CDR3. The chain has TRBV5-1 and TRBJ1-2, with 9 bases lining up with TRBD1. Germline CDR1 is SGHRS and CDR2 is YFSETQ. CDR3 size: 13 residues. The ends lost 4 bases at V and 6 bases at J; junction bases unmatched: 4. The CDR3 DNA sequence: TGCGCCAGCAGCCTGGACAGGGGAAATGGCTACACCTTC. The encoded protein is CASSLDRGNGYTF.

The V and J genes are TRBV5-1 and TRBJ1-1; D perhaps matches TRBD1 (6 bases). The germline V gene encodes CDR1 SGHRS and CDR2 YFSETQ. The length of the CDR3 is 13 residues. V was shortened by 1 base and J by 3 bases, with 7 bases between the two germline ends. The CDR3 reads CASSLRTDTEAFF. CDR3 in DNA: TGCGCCAGCAGCTTGAGGACAGACACTGAAGCTTTCTTT.

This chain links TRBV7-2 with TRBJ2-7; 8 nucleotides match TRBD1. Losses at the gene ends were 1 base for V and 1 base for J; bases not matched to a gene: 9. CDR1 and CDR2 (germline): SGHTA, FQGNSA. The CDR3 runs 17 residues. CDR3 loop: CASSLESGTGTSYEQYF. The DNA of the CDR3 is TGTGCCAGCAGCTTAGAGAGTGGGACAGGTACGTCCTACGAGCAGTACTTC.

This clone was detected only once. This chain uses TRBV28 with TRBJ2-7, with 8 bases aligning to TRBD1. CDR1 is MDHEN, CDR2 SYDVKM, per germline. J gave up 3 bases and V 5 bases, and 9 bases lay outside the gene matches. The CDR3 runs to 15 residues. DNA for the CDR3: TGTGCCAGCAGTGGGATCAAAGGACAGGGCTACGAGCAGTACTTC. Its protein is CASSGIKGQGYEQYF.

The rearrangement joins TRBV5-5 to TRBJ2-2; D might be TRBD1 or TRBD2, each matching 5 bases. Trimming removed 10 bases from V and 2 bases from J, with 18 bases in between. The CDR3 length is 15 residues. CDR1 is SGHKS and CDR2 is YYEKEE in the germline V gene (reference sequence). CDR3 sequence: CASYLGEPNTGELFF. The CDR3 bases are TGTGCCTCTTACTTGGGGGAACCTAACACCGGGGAGCTGTTTTTT.

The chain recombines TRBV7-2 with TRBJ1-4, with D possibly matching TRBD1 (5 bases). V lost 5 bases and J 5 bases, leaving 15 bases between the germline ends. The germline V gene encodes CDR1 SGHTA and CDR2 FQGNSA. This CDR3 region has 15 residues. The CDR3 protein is CASSLDGGANEKLFF. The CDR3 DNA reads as TGTGCCAGCAGCCTAGACGGGGGTGCCAATGAAAAACTGTTTTTT.

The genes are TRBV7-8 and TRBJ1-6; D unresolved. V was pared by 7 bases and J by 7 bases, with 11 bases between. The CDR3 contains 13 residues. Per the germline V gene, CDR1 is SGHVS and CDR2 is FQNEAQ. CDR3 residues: CASTTASNSPLHF. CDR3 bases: TGTGCCAGCACCACGGCCTCAAATTCACCCCTCCACTTT.

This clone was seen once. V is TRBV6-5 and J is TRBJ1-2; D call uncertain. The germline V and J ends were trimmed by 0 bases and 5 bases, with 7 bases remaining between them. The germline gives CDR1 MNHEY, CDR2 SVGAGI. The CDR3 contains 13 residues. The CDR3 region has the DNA TGTGCCAGCAGTTACTCTCGCCCTTATGGCTACACCTTC. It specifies CASSYSRPYGYTF.

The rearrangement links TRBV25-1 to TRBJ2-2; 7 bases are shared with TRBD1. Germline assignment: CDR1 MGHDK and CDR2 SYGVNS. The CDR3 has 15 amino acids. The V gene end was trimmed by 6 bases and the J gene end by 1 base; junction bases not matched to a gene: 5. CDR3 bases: TGTGCCAGCAGCCGAACAGGGGAGAACACCGGGGAGCTGTTTTTT. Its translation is CASSRTGENTGELFF.

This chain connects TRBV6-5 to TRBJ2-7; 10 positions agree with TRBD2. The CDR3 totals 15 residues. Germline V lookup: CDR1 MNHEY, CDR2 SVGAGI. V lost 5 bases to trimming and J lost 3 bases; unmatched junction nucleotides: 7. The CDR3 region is CASSPEGLAIYEQYF. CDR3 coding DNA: TGTGCCAGCAGTCCCGAGGGACTAGCGATCTACGAGCAGTACTTC.

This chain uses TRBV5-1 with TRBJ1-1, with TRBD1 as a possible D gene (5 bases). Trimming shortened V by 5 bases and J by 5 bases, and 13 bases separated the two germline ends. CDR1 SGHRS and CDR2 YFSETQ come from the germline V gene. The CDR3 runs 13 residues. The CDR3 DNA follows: TGCGCCAGCAGTGAGGGGCCCGGGACTGAAGCTTTCTTT. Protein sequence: CASSEGPGTEAFF.

DNA of the CDR3: TGTGCCAGTAGTAAAGGGGCCTTCTACGAGCAGTACTTC. This codes for CASSKGAFYEQYF. V is TRBV19 and J is TRBJ2-7; possibly TRBD1 for D (5 bases). V shed 4 bases and J shed 3 bases, with 10 bases lying between them. Looked up from germline, CDR1 is LNHDA and CDR2 is SQIVND (reference sequence). This CDR3 spans 13 amino acids.

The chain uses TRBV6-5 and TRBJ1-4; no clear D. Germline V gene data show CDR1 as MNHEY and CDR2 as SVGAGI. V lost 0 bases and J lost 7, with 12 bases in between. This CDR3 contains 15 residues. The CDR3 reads CASSYSVAASEKLFF. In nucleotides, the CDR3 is TGTGCCAGCAGTTACTCGGTCGCCGCCTCTGAAAAACTGTTTTTT.

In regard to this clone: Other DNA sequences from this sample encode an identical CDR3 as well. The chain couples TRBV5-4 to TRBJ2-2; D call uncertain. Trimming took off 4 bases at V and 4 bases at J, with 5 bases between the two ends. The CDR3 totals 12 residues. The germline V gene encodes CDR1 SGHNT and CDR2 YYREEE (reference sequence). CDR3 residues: CASSLLTGELFF. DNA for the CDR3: TGTGCCAGCAGCCTGCTCACCGGGGAGCTGTTTTTT.

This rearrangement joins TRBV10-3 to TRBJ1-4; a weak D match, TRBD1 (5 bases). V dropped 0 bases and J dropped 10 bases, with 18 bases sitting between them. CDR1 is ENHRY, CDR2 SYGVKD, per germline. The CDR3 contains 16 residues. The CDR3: CAISESNGGVSGKLFF. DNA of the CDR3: TGTGCCATCAGTGAGTCAAACGGGGGTGTTAGTGGAAAACTGTTTTTT.

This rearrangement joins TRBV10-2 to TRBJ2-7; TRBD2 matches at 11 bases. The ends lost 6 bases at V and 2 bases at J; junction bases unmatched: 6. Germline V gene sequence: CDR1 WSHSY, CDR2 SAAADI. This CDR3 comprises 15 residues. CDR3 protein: CASSRGTSGTYEQYF. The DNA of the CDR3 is TGCGCCAGCAGCCGAGGGACTAGCGGAACCTACGAGCAGTACTTC.

CDR3 sequence reads: CASSEWTSLTYNEQFF. The CDR3 nucleotides are TGTGCCAGCAGCGAGTGGACTAGCCTAACCTACAATGAGCAGTTCTTC. The V and J genes are TRBV21-1 and TRBJ2-1; the D call TRBD2 from the table was never checked on the DNA. TRBV21-1 is noted as a pseudogene. The CDR3 is 16 residues long.